Each of the 15 T cell receptor beta chains below was sequenced from the same sample in a study of blood T cell repertoires in COVID-19. TCRdb keeps only in-frame clones here, not all; method: immunoSEQ multiplex PCR. The sample contains over 45,000 clones, about 82% of which appear only once. The source material was peripheral blood. The receptors here all came from a human donor in a cohort sampled during active COVID-19.

The rearrangement joins TRBV7-8 to TRBJ1-5; D is undetermined. The CDR3 runs to 14 residues. Looked up from germline, CDR1 is SGHVS and CDR2 is FQNEAQ. Trimming cost V 5 bases and J 3 bases, with 11 bases left between them. The CDR3 DNA is TGTGCCAGCAGCCCGCGGGCCCTCAATCAGCCCCAGCATTTT. This codes for CASSPRALNQPQHF.

This rearrangement joins TRBV4-3 to TRBJ2-2; D is unresolved. Germline CDR1 LGHNA, CDR2 YSLEER. Trimming pared 0 bases from V and 2 bases from J, leaving 16 bases between. The CDR3 has 18 amino acids. DNA of the CDR3: TGCGCCAGCAGCCAAGAGCAAACTGGGCCTATTAACACCGGGGAGCTGTTTTTT. The encoded protein is CASSQEQTGPINTGELFF.

The chain is built from TRBV11-3 and TRBJ2-2, with no clear D. This CDR3 comprises 12 residues. The germline CDR1 and CDR2 sequences are SGHNT and YENEEA. V lost 6 bases and J lost 8, with 10 bases in between. The CDR3 nucleotides are TGTGCCAGCAGTGCGGATTTGGGGGAGCTGTTTTTT. This encodes CASSADLGELFF.

This clone has just a few counts. This chain links TRBV5-6 with TRBJ2-3; 12 nucleotides match TRBD2. The CDR3 length is 14 residues. The V segment lost 4 bases and the J segment 13 bases; nucleotides outside the gene matches: 10. CDR1 SGHDT and CDR2 YYEEEE come from the germline V gene. The CDR3 DNA sequence: TGTGCCAGCAGCCGATCTAGCGGGAGGGCCCACAAGTATTTT. It is translated as CASSRSSGRAHKYF.

The chain has TRBV9 and TRBJ2-7; D call uncertain. Trimming took off 5 bases at V and 4 bases at J, with 19 bases between the two ends. Germline V gene sequence: CDR1 SGDLS, CDR2 YYNGEE. The CDR3 length is 15 residues. For the CDR3, the DNA is TGTGCCAGCAGTGTATCATCCCGCCTCGGTTACGAGCAGTACTTC. It specifies CASSVSSRLGYEQYF.

This clone was seen a single time. V gene TRBV29-1 combines with J gene TRBJ2-1, with unresolved D. Trimming removed 5 bases at V and 5 bases at J, with 13 bases between. This CDR3 is built from 13 residues. Germline CDR1 SQVTM, CDR2 ANQGSEA. DNA of the CDR3: TGCAGCGTTAACAAGTTCAACAACAATGAGCAGTTCTTC. Residues: CSVNKFNNNEQFF.

V usage is TRBV6-1 and J usage is TRBJ2-2, with 8 bases fitting TRBD2. V lost 1 base to trimming and J lost 2 bases; unmatched junction nucleotides: 6. This CDR3 has 17 residues. Germline loops: CDR1 MNHNS, CDR2 SASEGT. The CDR3 DNA sequence: TGTGCCAGCAGTGAAGGATTGGTAGCGGGAAACACCGGGGAGCTGTTTTTT. Protein: CASSEGLVAGNTGELFF.

The gene calls are TRBV24-1 and TRBJ1-2, with D hard to call. The V gene's germline CDR1 is KGHDR and CDR2 SFDVKD. V lost 5 bases, J lost 0 bases, and 3 bases lay in between. There are 12 residues in the CDR3. The CDR3 nucleotides are TGTGCCACCAGTGCCGCTAACTATGGCTACACCTTC. It yields the protein CATSAANYGYTF.

This sequence joins TRBV6-6 and TRBJ2-7; TRBD1 matches 8 bases. CDR1 and CDR2 from the germline V gene are MNHNY and SVGAGI (reference sequence). With V trimmed by 6 bases and J by 0 bases, 10 bases remained unmatched. This CDR3 has 16 residues. The CDR3 here is CASSLTGGSGSYEQYF. CDR3 in DNA: TGTGCCAGCAGCCTCACAGGGGGTTCGGGCTCCTACGAGCAGTACTTC.

J is TRBJ1-5 and V is TRBV28; no clear D gene. CDR3 size: 14 residues. Germline values: CDR1 MDHEN, CDR2 SYDVKM. V lost 7 bases, J lost 0 bases, and 10 bases lay in between. CDR3 sequence: CASIPTFSNQPQHF. CDR3 bases: TGTGCCAGCATTCCCACATTTAGCAATCAGCCCCAGCATTTT.

The rearrangement uses TRBV6-2 or TRBV6-3 and TRBJ2-3; 15 nucleotides agree with TRBD2. Germline V gene sequence: CDR1 MNHEY, CDR2 SVGEGT. J was trimmed by 0 bases and V by 3 bases; bases with no gene match: 7. The length of the CDR3 is 19 residues. The CDR3 DNA follows: TGTGCCAGCAGTTATACTGGACTAGCGGGAGGGTGGAGCACAGATACGCAGTATTTT. This codes for CASSYTGLAGGWSTDTQYF.

The table lists this clone with a few counts. CDR3 sequence (DNA): TGTGCCAGCAGCCTCCAGCCTAGTCGGGATGAGCAGTTCTTC. Encoded protein: CASSLQPSRDEQFF. The rearrangement uses TRBV5-5 and TRBJ2-1; D remains unclear. CDR3 length equals 14 residues. CDR1 and CDR2 from the germline V gene are SGHKS and YYEKEE (reference sequence). Trimming shortened V by 4 bases and J by 8 bases, and 16 bases separated the two germline ends.

This chain uses TRBV30 with TRBJ1-5, with D possibly matching TRBD1 (6 bases). Germline V gene data show CDR1 as GTSNPN and CDR2 as SVGIG (reference sequence). This CDR3 is built from 13 residues. V lost 0 bases, J lost 5 bases, and 8 bases lay in between. The CDR3 sequence: CAWSVRGDQPQHF. CDR3 DNA sequence: TGTGCCTGGAGTGTCAGGGGCGATCAGCCCCAGCATTTT.

The genes are TRBV9 and TRBJ2-1; 11 positions match TRBD2. CDR1 is SGDLS and CDR2 is YYNGEE in the germline V gene. The V and J ends lost 0 bases and 9 bases, in that order; junction bases with no gene match: 14. This CDR3 region has 18 residues. CDR3 sequence reads: CASSVVPGLAGGWGEQFF. CDR3 DNA: TGTGCCAGCAGCGTAGTCCCTGGGCTAGCGGGAGGTTGGGGTGAGCAGTTCTTC.

The chain couples TRBV19 to TRBJ1-2; D is unclear. The germline V gene encodes CDR1 LNHDA and CDR2 SQIVND (reference sequence). Trimming removed 2 bases from V and 3 bases from J, with 7 bases in between. The CDR3 has 13 residues. The CDR3 sequence: CASSIKGDYGYTF. Written as DNA, the CDR3 is TGTGCCAGTAGTATAAAGGGAGACTATGGCTACACCTTC. Combining the CDR3 with reference TRBV19 and TRBJ1-2 gives the whole variable domain DGGITQSPKYLFRKEGQNVTLSCEQNLNHDAMYWYRQDPGQGLRLIYYSQIVNDFQKGDIAEGYSVSREKKESFPLTVTSAQKNPTAFYLCASSIKGDYGYTFGSGTRLTVV.